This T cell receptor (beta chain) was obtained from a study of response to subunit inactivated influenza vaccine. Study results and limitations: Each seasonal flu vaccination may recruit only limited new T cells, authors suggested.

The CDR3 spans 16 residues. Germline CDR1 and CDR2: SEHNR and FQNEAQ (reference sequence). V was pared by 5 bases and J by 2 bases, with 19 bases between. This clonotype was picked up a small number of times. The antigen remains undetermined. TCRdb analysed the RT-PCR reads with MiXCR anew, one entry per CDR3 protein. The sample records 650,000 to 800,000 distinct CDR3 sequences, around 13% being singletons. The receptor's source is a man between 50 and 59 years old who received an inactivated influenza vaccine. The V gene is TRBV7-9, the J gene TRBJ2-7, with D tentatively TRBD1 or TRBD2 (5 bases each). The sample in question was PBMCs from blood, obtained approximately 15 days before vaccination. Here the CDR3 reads CASSHPTGRLTYEQYF. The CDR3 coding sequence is TGTGCCAGCAGCCATCCCACGGGACGGTTAACCTACGAGCAGTACTTC.